The rows below give T cell receptor beta chains drawn from one sample of a study of cytomegalovirus exposure and HLA in healthy donors. Clones were read by immunoSEQ multiplex PCR, and TCRdb kept only the in-frame ones, dropping some. The sample lists under 90,000 clones, about three quarters seen once, with around 3.2% in the top ten. The source material was PBMCs. These receptors originate from a man between 50 and 59 years old in good health and CMV-seropositive. The CDR3 runs from the conserved cysteine through the conserved F or W. A D gene is named only where the DNA matches it firmly. Only some rows state a clone size, as once, few, many or a class for expanded clones.

cdr3_nt cdr3_aa clone_size v_call cdr3_length d_call j_call
TGTGCCAGCAGTGACGGACAGAAAGTCTCTGGGGCCAACGGCCTGACTTTC CASSDGQKVSGANGLTF NA TRBV2 17 NA TRBJ2-6
TGTGCCAGCAGCCCCCCCACCTTCGGTACGCAGTATTTT CASSPPTFGTQYF NA TRBV5-4 13 NA TRBJ2-3
TGTGCCAGCAGGACTAGCGGCATTCTAGATACGCAGTATTTT CASRTSGILDTQYF NA TRBV6-5 14 TRBD2 TRBJ2-3
TGTGCCAGCAGTACGGGACTAGCGGGAGTAAATGGCGAGCAGTACTTC CASSTGLAGVNGEQYF NA TRBV5-4 16 TRBD2 TRBJ2-7
TGTGCTAGTGGCCGGGACAGAAACACCGGGGAGCTGTTTTTT CASGRDRNTGELFF NA TRBV12-5 14 TRBD1 TRBJ2-2
TGTGCCATCAGGGGTACAGCGGGAGGGGCCTACGAGCAGTACTTC CAIRGTAGGAYEQYF NA TRBV10-3 15 TRBD2 TRBJ2-7
TGTGCCAGCAGCTTAGTAGAAGAGACCCAGTACTTC CASSLVEETQYF NA TRBV7-2 12 NA TRBJ2-5
TGCGCCAGCAGCCCTCGACGGGACAGGAGTAACACTGAAGCTTTCTTT CASSPRRDRSNTEAFF NA TRBV4-3 16 TRBD1 TRBJ1-1
TGTGCCAGCAGCGTTCTGGGGGGGGGAGTGGATGAAGCTTTCTTT CASSVLGGGVDEAFF NA TRBV9 15 NA TRBJ1-1
TGTGCCAGCAGCTTTGTCCAGGGGGCGAACACCGGGGAGCTGTTTTTT CASSFVQGANTGELFF once TRBV11-3 16 TRBD1 TRBJ2-2
TGTGCCAGCCGGGACAGGGGATACAATGAGCAGTTCTTC CASRDRGYNEQFF NA TRBV6-5 13 TRBD1 TRBJ2-1
TGCAGCGTTGAAGAAATGGCCTCGGGAGGTGTTGACAATGAGCAGTTCTTC CSVEEMASGGVDNEQFF NA TRBV29-1 17 TRBD2 TRBJ2-1
TGTGCCAGCAGTATAGGACAGACCTATGGCTACACCTTC CASSIGQTYGYTF NA TRBV27 13 NA TRBJ1-2
TGTGCCAGCAGCCCTCGGGACAGGGGCTCATACGAGCAGTACTTC CASSPRDRGSYEQYF NA TRBV11-3 15 TRBD1 TRBJ2-7
TGTGCCAGTAGGCCCAGGGGAGGGGGGGAGACCCAGTACTTC CASRPRGGGETQYF NA TRBV19 14 NA TRBJ2-5
TGCGCCAGCAGCCCCATGACTAGCGGATCATCCTACGAGCAGTACTTC CASSPMTSGSSYEQYF NA TRBV5-1 16 TRBD2 TRBJ2-7
TGTGCCAGCAGCTTTTGGGGGGGAGGGGGAGGGCCCTACAATGAGCAGTTCTTC CASSFWGGGGGPYNEQFF NA TRBV7-2 18 NA TRBJ2-1
TGTGCCAGCAGCTCACTAGCGGGTAGCACAGATACGCAGTATTTT CASSSLAGSTDTQYF NA TRBV7-9 15 TRBD2 TRBJ2-3
TGTGCCAGCAGCTTTAGCGGCCATACGCAGTATTTT CASSFSGHTQYF NA TRBV7-2 12 NA TRBJ2-3
TGTGCCAGTAGCGACAGGGCTGGGGCCAACGTCCTGACTTTC CASSDRAGANVLTF NA TRBV19 14 TRBD1 TRBJ2-6
TGTGCCAGCAGCTCCTACGGGACAGGGGGGCGCACTGAAGCTTTCTTT CASSSYGTGGRTEAFF NA TRBV7-2 16 TRBD1 TRBJ1-1